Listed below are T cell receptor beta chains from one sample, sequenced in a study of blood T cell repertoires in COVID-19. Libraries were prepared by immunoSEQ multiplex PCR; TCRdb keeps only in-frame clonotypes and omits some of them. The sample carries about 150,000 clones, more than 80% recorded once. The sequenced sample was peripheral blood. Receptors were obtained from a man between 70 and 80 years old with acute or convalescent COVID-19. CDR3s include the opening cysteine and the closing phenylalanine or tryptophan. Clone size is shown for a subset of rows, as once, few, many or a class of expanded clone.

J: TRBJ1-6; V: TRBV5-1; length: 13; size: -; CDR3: CASSLEGNSPLHF
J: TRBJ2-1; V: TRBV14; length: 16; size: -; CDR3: CASSQVQTSGPNEQFF
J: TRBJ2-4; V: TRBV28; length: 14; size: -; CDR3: CATIQGRRRNIQYF
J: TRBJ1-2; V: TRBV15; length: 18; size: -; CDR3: CATSRDRWRDRETDGYTF
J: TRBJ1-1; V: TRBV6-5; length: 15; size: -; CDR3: CASSFRGQTNTEAFF
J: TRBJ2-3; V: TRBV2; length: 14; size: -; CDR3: CASRETTGQDTQYF
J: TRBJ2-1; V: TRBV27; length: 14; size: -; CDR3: CASRTGTGYNEQFF
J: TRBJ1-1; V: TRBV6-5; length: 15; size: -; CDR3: CASSLTGEWFTEAFF
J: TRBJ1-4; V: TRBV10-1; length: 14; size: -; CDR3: CARRGSPTNEKLFF
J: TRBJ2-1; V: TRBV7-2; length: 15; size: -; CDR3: CASSPGVSSYNEQFF
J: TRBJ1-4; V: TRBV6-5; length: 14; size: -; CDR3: CASSYRTGGEKLFF
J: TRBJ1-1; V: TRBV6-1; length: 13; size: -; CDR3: CASSEQTGVGAFF
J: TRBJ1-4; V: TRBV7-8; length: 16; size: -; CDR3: CASSLGTGSNGEKLFF
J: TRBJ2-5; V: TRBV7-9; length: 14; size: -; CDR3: CASSRWTDQETQYF
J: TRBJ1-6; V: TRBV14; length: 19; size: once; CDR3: CASSLTYQGFFGLDSPLHF
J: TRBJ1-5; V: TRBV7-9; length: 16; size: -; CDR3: CASSLGTGGTNQPQHF
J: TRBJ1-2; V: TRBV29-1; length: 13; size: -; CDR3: CSVEETTAYGYTF
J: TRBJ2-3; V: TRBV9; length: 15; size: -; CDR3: CASSPSGGDTDTQYF
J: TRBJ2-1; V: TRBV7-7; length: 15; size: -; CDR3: CASSPGSGSYNEQFF
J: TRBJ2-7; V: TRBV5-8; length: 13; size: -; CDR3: CASSLAGSHEQYF
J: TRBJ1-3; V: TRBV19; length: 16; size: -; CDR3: CASSISGAYSGNTIYF
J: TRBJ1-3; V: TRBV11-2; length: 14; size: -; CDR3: CASSLAVSGNTIYF
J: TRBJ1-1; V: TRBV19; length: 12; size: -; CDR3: CASMGIYTEAFF
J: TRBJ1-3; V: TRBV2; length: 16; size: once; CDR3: CASRTAGTGGRNTIYF
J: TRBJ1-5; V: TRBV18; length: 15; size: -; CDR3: CASSPDGRENQPQHF
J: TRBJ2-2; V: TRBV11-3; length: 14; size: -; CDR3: CASSGTGPTGELFF
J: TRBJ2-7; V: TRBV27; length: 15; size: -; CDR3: CASSLPGTPPYEQYF
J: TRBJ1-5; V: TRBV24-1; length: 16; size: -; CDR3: CATSDPGQASNQPQHF
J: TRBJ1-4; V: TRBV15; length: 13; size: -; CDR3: CATSAPVREKLFF
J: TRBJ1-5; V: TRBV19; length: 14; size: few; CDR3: CASSIMPGGQPQHF
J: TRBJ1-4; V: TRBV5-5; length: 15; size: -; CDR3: CASSFNRGTNEKLFF
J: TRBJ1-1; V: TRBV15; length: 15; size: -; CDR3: CATSREVEGGSEAFF
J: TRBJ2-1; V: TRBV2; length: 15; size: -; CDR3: CASSEASGGANEQFF
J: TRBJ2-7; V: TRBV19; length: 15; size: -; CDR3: CASSISPGVPYEQYF
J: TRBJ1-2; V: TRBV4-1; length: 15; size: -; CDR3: CASSQDPEGFGGYTF
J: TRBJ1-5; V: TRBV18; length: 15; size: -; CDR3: CASSPANRDNQPQHF
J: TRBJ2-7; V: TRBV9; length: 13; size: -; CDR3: CASSTGTAGEQYF